One sample yielded the 4 T cell receptor beta chains listed below, sequenced in a study of T cell changes during pregnancy in multiple sclerosis. The data were produced by immunoSEQ multiplex PCR, yet TCRdb's version contains in-frame clones alone and is incomplete. The sample records tens of thousands of clones, roughly 96% being singletons. The sequenced sample was peripheral blood, obtained in the second trimester of pregnancy. The receptor set was obtained from a female donor with multiple sclerosis, enrolled in a pregnancy study.

The rearrangement links TRBV5-1 to TRBJ2-5, with TRBD1 matching 9 bases. Germline assignment: CDR1 SGHRS and CDR2 YFSETQ. After removal of 0 bases from V and 1 base from J, the junction contained 1 base not matched to a gene. The CDR3 runs 15 residues. The CDR3 coding sequence is TGCGCCAGCAGCTTGGTACAGGGGGCCCAAGAGACCCAGTACTTC. This gives the protein CASSLVQGAQETQYF.

V gene TRBV28 combines with J gene TRBJ2-3, with D tentatively TRBD1 (6 bases). V shed 1 base and J shed 2 bases, with 13 bases lying between them. The CDR3 is made up of 16 amino acids. CDR1 MDHEN and CDR2 SYDVKM come from the germline V gene. CDR3 DNA sequence: TGTGCCAGCAGTTTATCGCTGCAGGGGCACACAGATACGCAGTATTTT. Translating it yields CASSLSLQGHTDTQYF. Based on the CDR3 plus reference TRBV28 and TRBJ2-3, the full variable domain is DVKVTQSSRYLVKRTGEKVFLECVQDMDHENMFWYRQDPGLGLRLIYFSYDVKMKEKGDIPEGYSVSREKKERFSLILESASTNQTSMYLCASSLSLQGHTDTQYFGPGTRLTVL.

This clone was detected only once. V is TRBV27 and J is TRBJ1-6; TRBD1 agrees at 10 bases. With 3 bases clipped from V and 9 bases from J, the junction kept 14 bases outside the gene matches. Germline-derived CDR1 and CDR2 are MNHEY and SMNVEV (reference sequence). The CDR3 is 18 amino acids. The CDR3 is CASSFRVTRDRGGSPLHF. The DNA for the CDR3 is TGTGCCAGCAGTTTCAGGGTCACCCGGGACAGGGGTGGTTCACCCCTCCACTTT.

The chain carries TRBV6-7 and TRBJ1-4; D is ambiguous. TRBV6-7 is an ORF; its function is uncertain. The CDR3 is 17 residues long. V gave up 0 bases and J gave up 5 bases, with 16 bases separating them. CDR3 region: CASSYSIRCPRNEKLFF. CDR3 DNA: TGTGCCAGCAGTTACTCGATACGTTGTCCCCGGAATGAAAAACTGTTTTTT.